This is a list of T cell receptor beta chains from one sample in a study of PD-1 blockade in classical Hodgkin lymphoma. Generated by immunoSEQ multiplex PCR, the TCRdb table keeps only in-frame clones and is missing some. The sample holds about 30,000 clones; roughly 70% are singletons and the top ten take around 15%. The specimen comprised peripheral blood mononuclear cells (PBMCs), sampled before the second cycle of nivolumab. These receptors were taken from a human donor with classical Hodgkin lymphoma. Both conserved end residues are part of each CDR3. Fields, in order: CDR3 DNA, CDR3 protein, V gene, J gene, clone size, D gene, CDR3 length. The D gene is left open where the match is weak. Rows may omit the clone size; those that give it use once, few, many or a size class.

cdr3_nt: TGTGCCACCAGCGATACAGGGGCCTATGGCTACACCTTC
cdr3_aa: CATSDTGAYGYTF
v_call: TRBV15
j_call: TRBJ1-2
clone_size: .
d_call: TRBD1
cdr3_length: 13

cdr3_nt: TGTGCCAGCAGCAAGAAACGGGACAGGGAGGGCAATCAGCCCCAGCATTTT
cdr3_aa: CASSKKRDREGNQPQHF
v_call: TRBV21-1
j_call: TRBJ1-5
clone_size: .
d_call: .
cdr3_length: 17

cdr3_nt: TGTGCCAGCGGGACAGGGGGCAGGGATACGCAGTATTTT
cdr3_aa: CASGTGGRDTQYF
v_call: TRBV2
j_call: TRBJ2-3
clone_size: .
d_call: TRBD1
cdr3_length: 13

cdr3_nt: TGTGCCTGGAGTGGACAGGTTAGTCAGCCCCAGCATTTT
cdr3_aa: CAWSGQVSQPQHF
v_call: TRBV30
j_call: TRBJ1-5
clone_size: .
d_call: .
cdr3_length: 13

cdr3_nt: TGTGCCAGCTCACCAGAAGTAGGGTCTGATGAGCAGTTCTTC
cdr3_aa: CASSPEVGSDEQFF
v_call: TRBV18
j_call: TRBJ2-1
clone_size: .
d_call: .
cdr3_length: 14

cdr3_nt: TGTGCCAGCAGGGAGACCGGGACTAGCTACAATGAGCAGTTCTTC
cdr3_aa: CASRETGTSYNEQFF
v_call: TRBV7-2
j_call: TRBJ2-1
clone_size: .
d_call: TRBD2
cdr3_length: 15

cdr3_nt: TGTGCCAGCTCACCACAGGGAGGCACTGGAAACACCATATATTTT
cdr3_aa: CASSPQGGTGNTIYF
v_call: TRBV18
j_call: TRBJ1-3
clone_size: .
d_call: .
cdr3_length: 15

cdr3_nt: TGTGCCAGCAGCTTACCGGGTTCTTCCTACAATGAGCAGTTCTTC
cdr3_aa: CASSLPGSSYNEQFF
v_call: TRBV13
j_call: TRBJ2-1
clone_size: .
d_call: .
cdr3_length: 15

cdr3_nt: TGTGCCAGCAGTGACAACCATATCAGGAGCACAGATACGCAGTATTTT
cdr3_aa: CASSDNHIRSTDTQYF
v_call: TRBV6-1
j_call: TRBJ2-3
clone_size: few
d_call: .
cdr3_length: 16

cdr3_nt: TGTGCCAGCAGTTCGTCGAGGGGGCCCTTTACGGGGTACACCTTC
cdr3_aa: CASSSSRGPFTGYTF
v_call: TRBV27
j_call: TRBJ1-2
clone_size: .
d_call: TRBD1
cdr3_length: 15

cdr3_nt: TGTGCCAGCAGCGTAGCCTCATCTACGGGGGGGGCTAAAGATACGCAGTATTTT
cdr3_aa: CASSVASSTGGAKDTQYF
v_call: TRBV9
j_call: TRBJ2-3
clone_size: .
d_call: TRBD2
cdr3_length: 18

cdr3_nt: TGTGCCAGCAGTGAATCTGGGACTGGGGCCAACGTCCTGACTTTC
cdr3_aa: CASSESGTGANVLTF
v_call: TRBV25-1
j_call: TRBJ2-6
clone_size: once
d_call: .
cdr3_length: 15

cdr3_nt: TGTGCCAGCAGTGAGGACAGACCAACAGATACGCAGTATTTT
cdr3_aa: CASSEDRPTDTQYF
v_call: TRBV6-4
j_call: TRBJ2-3
clone_size: .
d_call: .
cdr3_length: 14

cdr3_nt: TGTGCCAGCCGGAGTTATAGCAATCAGCCCCAGCATTTT
cdr3_aa: CASRSYSNQPQHF
v_call: TRBV6-5
j_call: TRBJ1-5
clone_size: .
d_call: .
cdr3_length: 13

cdr3_nt: TGTGCCAGCAGTGAGCCGGGGGGCCCGGGGACCCAGTACTTC
cdr3_aa: CASSEPGGPGTQYF
v_call: TRBV2
j_call: TRBJ2-5
clone_size: .
d_call: .
cdr3_length: 14

cdr3_nt: TGTGCCAGCAGTTTTTTAGGGTCAGCAGATACGCAGTATTTT
cdr3_aa: CASSFLGSADTQYF
v_call: TRBV27
j_call: TRBJ2-3
clone_size: .
d_call: .
cdr3_length: 14

cdr3_nt: TGTGCCAGCAGTGAATACCCGGGGGGAAATGAAAAACTGTTTTTT
cdr3_aa: CASSEYPGGNEKLFF
v_call: TRBV2
j_call: TRBJ1-4
clone_size: .
d_call: .
cdr3_length: 15

cdr3_nt: TGTGCCAGCAGCCCGCGGATGAAAGAGACCCAGTACTTC
cdr3_aa: CASSPRMKETQYF
v_call: TRBV7-7
j_call: TRBJ2-5
clone_size: once
d_call: .
cdr3_length: 13

cdr3_nt: TGTGCCAGCAGGCCGGGACCTTATCAGCCCCAGCATTTT
cdr3_aa: CASRPGPYQPQHF
v_call: TRBV5-8
j_call: TRBJ1-5
clone_size: few
d_call: .
cdr3_length: 13

cdr3_nt: TGCGCCAGCAGCCAAGAAGGGGGGCCAGCCAAAAACATTCAGTACTTC
cdr3_aa: CASSQEGGPAKNIQYF
v_call: TRBV4-3
j_call: TRBJ2-4
clone_size: few
d_call: .
cdr3_length: 16

cdr3_nt: TGCGCCAGCAGCCAAGAACCAGGTCCACCAAACACCATATATTTT
cdr3_aa: CASSQEPGPPNTIYF
v_call: TRBV4-1
j_call: TRBJ1-3
clone_size: once
d_call: .
cdr3_length: 15

cdr3_nt: TGTGCCAGCAGTATCCCAGGGGTGAACACTGAAGCTTTCTTT
cdr3_aa: CASSIPGVNTEAFF
v_call: TRBV5-6
j_call: TRBJ1-1
clone_size: .
d_call: .
cdr3_length: 14

cdr3_nt: TGTGCCAGCAGGGGGGACAGCGCTAATCAGCCCCAGCATTTT
cdr3_aa: CASRGDSANQPQHF
v_call: TRBV2
j_call: TRBJ1-5
clone_size: .
d_call: TRBD1
cdr3_length: 14

cdr3_nt: TGTGCCAGCACTCAAGAGGGGACGGACGGGGGGTTATCTTTCTTT
cdr3_aa: CASTQEGTDGGLSFF
v_call: TRBV28
j_call: TRBJ1-1
clone_size: .
d_call: .
cdr3_length: 15

cdr3_nt: TGTGCCAGCAGCGAGACCGGACACCTCGGCTACACCTTC
cdr3_aa: CASSETGHLGYTF
v_call: TRBV28
j_call: TRBJ1-2
clone_size: .
d_call: .
cdr3_length: 13

cdr3_nt: TGTGCCAGTGCTCCCCGACAGAGCAATCAGCCCCAGCATTTT
cdr3_aa: CASAPRQSNQPQHF
v_call: TRBV27
j_call: TRBJ1-5
clone_size: medium-sized
d_call: .
cdr3_length: 14

cdr3_nt: TGTGCCAGCAGGTCAGATCTTGGAAACACCATATATTTT
cdr3_aa: CASRSDLGNTIYF
v_call: TRBV28
j_call: TRBJ1-3
clone_size: few
d_call: .
cdr3_length: 13

cdr3_nt: TGTGCCAGTAGCGCAGGGACATCGAACACTGAAGCTTTCTTT
cdr3_aa: CASSAGTSNTEAFF
v_call: TRBV19
j_call: TRBJ1-1
clone_size: few
d_call: .
cdr3_length: 14